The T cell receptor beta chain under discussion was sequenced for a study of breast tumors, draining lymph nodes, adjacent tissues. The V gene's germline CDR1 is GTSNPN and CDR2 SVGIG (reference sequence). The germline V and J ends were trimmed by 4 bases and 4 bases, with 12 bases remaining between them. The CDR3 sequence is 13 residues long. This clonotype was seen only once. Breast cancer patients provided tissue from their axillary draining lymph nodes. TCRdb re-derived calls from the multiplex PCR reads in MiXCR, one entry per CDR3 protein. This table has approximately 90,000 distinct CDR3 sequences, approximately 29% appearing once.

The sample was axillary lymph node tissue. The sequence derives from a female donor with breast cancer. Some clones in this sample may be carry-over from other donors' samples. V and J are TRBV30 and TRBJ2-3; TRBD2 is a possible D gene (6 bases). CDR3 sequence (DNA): TGTGCCTGGACGGAGGGAGCCCCAGATACGCAGTATTTT. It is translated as CAWTEGAPDTQYF.